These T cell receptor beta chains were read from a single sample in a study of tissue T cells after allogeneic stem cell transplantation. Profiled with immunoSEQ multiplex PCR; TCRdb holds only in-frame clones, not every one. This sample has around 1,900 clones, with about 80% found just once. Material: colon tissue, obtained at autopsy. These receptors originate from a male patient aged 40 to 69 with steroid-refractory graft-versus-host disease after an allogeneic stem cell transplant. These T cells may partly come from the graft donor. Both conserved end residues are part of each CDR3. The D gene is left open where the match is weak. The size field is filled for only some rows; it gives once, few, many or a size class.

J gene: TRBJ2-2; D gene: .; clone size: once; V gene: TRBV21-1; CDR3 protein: CASRGPTGTRAWELFF; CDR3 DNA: TGTGCCAGCCGGGGACCGACAGGGACCCGTGCCTGGGAGCTGTTTTTT
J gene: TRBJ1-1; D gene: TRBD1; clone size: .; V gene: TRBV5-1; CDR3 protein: CASSFGTGLSEGAFF; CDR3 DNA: TGCGCCAGCAGCTTCGGGACAGGTCTCTCCGAAGGAGCTTTCTTT
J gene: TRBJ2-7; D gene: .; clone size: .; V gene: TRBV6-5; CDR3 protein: CASRPTGSYEQYF; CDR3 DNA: TGTGCCAGCAGACCGACAGGATCCTACGAGCAGTACTTC
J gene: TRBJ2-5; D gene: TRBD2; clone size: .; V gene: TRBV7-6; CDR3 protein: CASSLQFLLAGGRETQYF; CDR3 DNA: TGTGCCAGCAGCTTGCAATTCCTGCTAGCGGGGGGCCGTGAGACCCAGTACTTC
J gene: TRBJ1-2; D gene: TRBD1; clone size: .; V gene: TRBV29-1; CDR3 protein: CSVPGQVKDGYTF; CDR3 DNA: TGCAGCGTCCCGGGACAGGTTAAGGATGGCTACACCTTC
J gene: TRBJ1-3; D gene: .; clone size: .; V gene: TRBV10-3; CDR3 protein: CAISESRGVGNTIYF; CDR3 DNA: TGTGCCATCAGTGAGTCTAGAGGGGTCGGAAACACCATATATTTT
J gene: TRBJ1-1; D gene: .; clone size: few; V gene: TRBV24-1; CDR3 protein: CATSDSLGGGTEAFF; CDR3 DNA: TGTGCCACCAGTGATTCCCTGGGGGGGGGTACTGAAGCTTTCTTT
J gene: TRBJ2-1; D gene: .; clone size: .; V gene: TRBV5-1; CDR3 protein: CASSLGLGYNEQFF; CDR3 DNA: TGCGCCAGCAGCTTGGGACTAGGGTACAATGAGCAGTTCTTC
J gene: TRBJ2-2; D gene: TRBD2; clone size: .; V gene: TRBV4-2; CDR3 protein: CASSQRAGGRPGELFF; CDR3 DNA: TGTGCCAGCAGCCAAAGAGCGGGGGGGCGTCCCGGGGAGCTGTTTTTT
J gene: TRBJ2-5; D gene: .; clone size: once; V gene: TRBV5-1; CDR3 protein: CASKGSLSETQYF; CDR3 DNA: TGCGCCAGCAAAGGTTCTTTAAGTGAGACCCAGTACTTC
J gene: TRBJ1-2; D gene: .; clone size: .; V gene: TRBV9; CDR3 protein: CASSVGVGIYGYTF; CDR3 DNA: TGTGCCAGCAGCGTAGGCGTAGGGATCTATGGCTACACCTTC
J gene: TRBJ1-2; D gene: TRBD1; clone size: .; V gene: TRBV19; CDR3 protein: CASSPGGGYGYTF; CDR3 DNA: TGTGCCAGTAGCCCAGGGGGCGGCTATGGCTACACCTTC
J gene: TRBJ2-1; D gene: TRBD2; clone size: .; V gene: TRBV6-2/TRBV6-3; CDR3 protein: CASSPTSGEGNEQFF; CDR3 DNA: TGTGCCAGCAGCCCCACTAGCGGGGAGGGGAATGAGCAGTTCTTC
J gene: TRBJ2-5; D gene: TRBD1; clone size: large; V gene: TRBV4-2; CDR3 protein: CASSQEDRGRPLETQYF; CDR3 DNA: TGTGCCAGCAGCCAAGAGGACAGGGGGCGGCCACTAGAGACCCAGTACTTC
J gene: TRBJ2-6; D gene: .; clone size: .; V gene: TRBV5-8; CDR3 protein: CASRKTGANVLTF; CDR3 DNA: TGTGCCAGCAGAAAAACGGGGGCCAACGTCCTGACTTTC
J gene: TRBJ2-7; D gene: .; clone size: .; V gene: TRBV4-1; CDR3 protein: CASSQDKDTREQYF; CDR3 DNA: TGCGCCAGCAGCCAAGATAAGGACACACGCGAGCAGTACTTC
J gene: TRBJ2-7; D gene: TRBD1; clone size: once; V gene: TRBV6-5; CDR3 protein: CASRVTGSYEQYF; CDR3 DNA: TGTGCCAGCAGGGTGACAGGGTCCTACGAGCAGTACTTC
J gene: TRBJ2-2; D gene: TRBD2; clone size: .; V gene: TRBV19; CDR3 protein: CASSPPGTSIRTGELFF; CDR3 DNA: TGTGCCAGTAGCCCACCCGGGACTAGCATACGAACCGGGGAGCTGTTTTTT
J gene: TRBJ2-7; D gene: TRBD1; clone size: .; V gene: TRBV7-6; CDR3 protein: CASSWGEGTGHTYEQYF; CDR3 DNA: TGTGCCAGCAGCTGGGGAGAGGGGACAGGGCATACCTACGAGCAGTACTTC
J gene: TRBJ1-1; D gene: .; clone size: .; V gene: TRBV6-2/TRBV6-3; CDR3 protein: CASSPQYTEAFF; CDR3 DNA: TGTGCCAGCAGCCCCCAGTACACTGAAGCTTTCTTT
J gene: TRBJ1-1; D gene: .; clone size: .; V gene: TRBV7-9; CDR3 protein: CASSEEQGLDTEAFF; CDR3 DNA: TGTGCCAGCAGCGAAGAGCAGGGATTAGACACTGAAGCTTTCTTT
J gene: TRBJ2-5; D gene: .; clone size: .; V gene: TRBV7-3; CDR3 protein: CASSPANGGQETQYF; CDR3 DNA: TGTGCCAGCAGCCCTGCGAACGGGGGACAAGAGACCCAGTACTTC
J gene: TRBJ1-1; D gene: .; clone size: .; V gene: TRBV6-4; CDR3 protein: CATTGPKAFF; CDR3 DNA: TGTGCCACTACAGGGCCCAAAGCTTTCTTT
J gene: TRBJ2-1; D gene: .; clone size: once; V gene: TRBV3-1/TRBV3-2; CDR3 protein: CASSRGPSRPDEQFF; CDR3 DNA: TGTGCCAGCAGCCGGGGACCGAGCCGGCCCGATGAGCAGTTCTTC
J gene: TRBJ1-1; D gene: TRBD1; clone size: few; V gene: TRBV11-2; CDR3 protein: CASSLGTGFTEAFF; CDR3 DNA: TGTGCCAGCAGCTTAGGGACAGGGTTTACTGAAGCTTTCTTT
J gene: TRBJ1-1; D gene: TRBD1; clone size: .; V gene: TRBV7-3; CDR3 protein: CASSASGGMGNTEAFF; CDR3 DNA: TGTGCCAGCAGCGCCTCAGGGGGCATGGGGAACACTGAAGCTTTCTTT
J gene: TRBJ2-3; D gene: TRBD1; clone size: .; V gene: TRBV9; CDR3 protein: CASSGQGAMGTDTQYF; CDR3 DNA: TGTGCCAGCAGCGGACAGGGGGCGATGGGCACAGATACGCAGTATTTT
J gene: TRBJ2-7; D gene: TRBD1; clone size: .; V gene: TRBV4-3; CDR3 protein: CASSLTGTGAYEQYF; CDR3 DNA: TGCGCCAGCAGCCTTACCGGGACAGGGGCCTACGAGCAGTACTTC
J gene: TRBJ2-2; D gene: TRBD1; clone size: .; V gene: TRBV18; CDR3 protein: CASSMGQGNTGELFF; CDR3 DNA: TGTGCCAGCTCAATGGGACAGGGGAACACCGGGGAGCTGTTTTTT
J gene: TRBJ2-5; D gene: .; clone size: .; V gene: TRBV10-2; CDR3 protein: CASSESGRETQYF; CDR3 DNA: TGCGCCAGCAGTGAGTCTGGCAGAGAGACCCAGTACTTC
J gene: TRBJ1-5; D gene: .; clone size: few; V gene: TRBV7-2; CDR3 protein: CASSGTSGPNQPQHF; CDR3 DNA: TGTGCCAGCAGCGGGACCTCTGGACCCAATCAGCCCCAGCATTTT
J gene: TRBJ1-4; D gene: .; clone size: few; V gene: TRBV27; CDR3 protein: CASSLLGTNEKLFF; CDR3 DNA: TGTGCCAGCAGTTTACTAGGAACTAATGAAAAACTGTTTTTT
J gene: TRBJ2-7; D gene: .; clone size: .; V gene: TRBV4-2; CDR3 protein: CASSQDPGTGALREQYF; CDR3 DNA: TGTGCCAGCAGCCAAGATCCTGGGACGGGCGCCCTTCGGGAGCAGTACTTC
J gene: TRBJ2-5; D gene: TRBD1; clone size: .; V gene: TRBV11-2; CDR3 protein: CASSFRRDRAQETQYF; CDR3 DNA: TGTGCCAGCAGCTTTCGCCGGGACAGAGCACAAGAGACCCAGTACTTC
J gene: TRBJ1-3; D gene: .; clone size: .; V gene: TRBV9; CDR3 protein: CASSVVPGYSSGNTIYF; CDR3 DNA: TGTGCCAGCAGCGTAGTTCCGGGGTACTCCTCTGGAAACACCATATATTTT
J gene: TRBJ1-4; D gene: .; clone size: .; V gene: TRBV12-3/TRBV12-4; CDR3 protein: CASSTLSNEKLFF; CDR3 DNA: TGTGCCAGCAGTACACTCTCCAATGAAAAACTGTTTTTT
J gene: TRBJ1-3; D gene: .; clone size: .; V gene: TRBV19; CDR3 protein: CASEPGLFSGNTIYF; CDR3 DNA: TGTGCCAGTGAACCAGGGTTATTCTCTGGAAACACCATATATTTT
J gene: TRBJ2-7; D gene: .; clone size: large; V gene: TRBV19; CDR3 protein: CASSLDIGGPSSYEQYF; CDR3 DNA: TGTGCCAGTAGTCTCGATATTGGGGGCCCCAGCTCCTACGAGCAGTACTTC
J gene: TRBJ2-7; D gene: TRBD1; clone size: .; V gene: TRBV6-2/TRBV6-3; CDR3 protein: CASSFHLTGGFYEQYF; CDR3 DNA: TGTGCCAGCAGTTTTCACCTGACAGGGGGCTTTTACGAGCAGTACTTC
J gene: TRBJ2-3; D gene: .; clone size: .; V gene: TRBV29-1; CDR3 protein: CSVVEGRGPGDTQYF; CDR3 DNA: TGCAGCGTTGTCGAAGGGCGGGGGCCGGGAGATACGCAGTATTTT
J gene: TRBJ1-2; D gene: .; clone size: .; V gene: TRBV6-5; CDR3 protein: CASSYGQGYYGYTF; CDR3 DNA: TGTGCCAGCAGTTACGGGCAGGGCTACTATGGCTACACCTTC
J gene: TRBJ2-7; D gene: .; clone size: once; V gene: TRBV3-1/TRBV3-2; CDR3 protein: CASSHGGTAEQYF; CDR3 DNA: TGTGCCAGCAGCCATGGAGGGACTGCCGAGCAGTACTTC
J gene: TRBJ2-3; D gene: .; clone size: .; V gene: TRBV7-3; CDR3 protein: CASSSYSGTDTQYF; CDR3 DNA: TGTGCCAGCAGCTCTTATTCTGGCACAGATACGCAGTATTTT
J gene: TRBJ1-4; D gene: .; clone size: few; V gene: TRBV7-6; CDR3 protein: CASSLEAFGDYNEKLFF; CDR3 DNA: TGTGCCAGCAGCTTAGAGGCGTTTGGGGATTATAATGAAAAACTGTTTTTT
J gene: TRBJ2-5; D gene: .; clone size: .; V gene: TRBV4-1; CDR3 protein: CASSQEPREPQYF; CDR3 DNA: TGCGCCAGCAGCCAAGAGCCACGCGAGCCCCAGTACTTC
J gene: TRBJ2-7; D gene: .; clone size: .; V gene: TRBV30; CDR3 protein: CAWSPNSFYEQYF; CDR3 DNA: TGTGCCTGGAGTCCAAACAGTTTCTACGAGCAGTACTTC
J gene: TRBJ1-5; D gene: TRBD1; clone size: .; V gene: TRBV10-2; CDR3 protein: CASSESGQEGQPQHF; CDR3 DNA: TGCGCCAGCAGTGAGTCGGGACAGGAGGGCCAGCCCCAGCATTTT
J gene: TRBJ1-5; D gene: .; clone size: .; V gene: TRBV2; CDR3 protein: CASSARREGSQPQHF; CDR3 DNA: TGTGCCAGCAGTGCGCGAAGGGAGGGAAGTCAGCCCCAGCATTTT
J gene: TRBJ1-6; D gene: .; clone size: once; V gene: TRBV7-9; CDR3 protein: CASSTAGSGSSPLHF; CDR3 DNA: TGTGCCAGCAGCACGGCAGGGAGCGGGAGTTCACCCCTCCACTTT
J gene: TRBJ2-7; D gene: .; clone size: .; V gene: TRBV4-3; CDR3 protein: CASSQSGGQTGEQYF; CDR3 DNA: TGCGCCAGCAGCCAGTCGGGGGGCCAGACGGGCGAGCAGTACTTC
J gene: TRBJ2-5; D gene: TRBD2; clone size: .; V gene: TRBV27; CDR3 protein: CASSLTLQRGVKETQYF; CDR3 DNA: TGTGCCAGCAGCCTGACCCTACAGCGGGGGGTTAAAGAGACCCAGTACTTC
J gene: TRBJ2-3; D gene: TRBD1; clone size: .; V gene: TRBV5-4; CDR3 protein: CASSLEQGAGDTQYF; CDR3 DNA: TGTGCCAGCAGCTTGGAGCAGGGGGCAGGAGATACGCAGTATTTT